This T cell receptor (beta chain) was documented in a study of high-grade serous ovarian cancer treatment subgroups. The repertoire was sequenced with immunoSEQ multiplex PCR; TCRdb's copy has only in-frame clones and lacks some. Found here are approximately 36,000 clones, over 60% of them singletons; the top ten hold about 3.3%. Trimming removed 2 bases from V and 6 bases from J; junction bases left unmatched: 17. From germline, CDR1 is LGHNA and CDR2 YNFKEQ. The CDR3 is made up of 18 amino acids. Tumor samples were obtained before definitive surgery or chemotherapy. This TCR was sampled from a human donor with high-grade serous ovarian cancer. The rearrangement joins TRBV4-2 to TRBJ1-2; TRBD1 matches at 8 bases. Sequenced input: tumor tissue. Here the CDR3 reads CASSQILAGGLLPDGYTF. Here the CDR3 DNA reads TGTGCCAGCAGCCAAATCTTGGCAGGGGGCCTTCTTCCGGATGGCTACACCTTC.